The clone carrying this T cell receptor beta chain was seen a handful of times. TCRdb itself ran the 5' RACE reads through MiXCR, one entry per CDR3 protein. The table lists approximately 390,000 distinct CDR3 sequences, about 15% of them singletons. This specimen comes from a study of T-cell memory formation after mild COVID-19. Background on the study: Clustering of TCRs was largely donor specific.

The CDR3 totals 17 residues. The V segment lost 5 bases and the J segment 2 bases; nucleotides outside the gene matches: 12. In germline, CDR1 is SGHAT, CDR2 FQNNGV. What was sequenced was PBMCs or a T cell subset sorted from them (not recorded which). This receptor was obtained from a man younger than 35 who had mild COVID-19 (a few samples of this study predate the infection). Cell type and time point are not known. The V call is TRBV11-2, the J call TRBJ2-3, with 8 bases fitting TRBD2. CDR3 in DNA: TGTGCCAGCAGCCCCCTACGCGGGGGGAGATACACAGATACGCAGTATTTT. Amino acids: CASSPLRGGRYTDTQYF. The full variable domain, with the rest looked up from reference TRBV11-2 and TRBJ2-3, is EAGVAQSPRYKIIEKRQSVAFWCNPISGHATLYWYQQILGQGPKLLIQFQNNGVVDDSQLPKDRFSAERLKGVDSTLKIQPAKLEDSAVYLCASSPLRGGRYTDTQYFGPGTRLTVL.